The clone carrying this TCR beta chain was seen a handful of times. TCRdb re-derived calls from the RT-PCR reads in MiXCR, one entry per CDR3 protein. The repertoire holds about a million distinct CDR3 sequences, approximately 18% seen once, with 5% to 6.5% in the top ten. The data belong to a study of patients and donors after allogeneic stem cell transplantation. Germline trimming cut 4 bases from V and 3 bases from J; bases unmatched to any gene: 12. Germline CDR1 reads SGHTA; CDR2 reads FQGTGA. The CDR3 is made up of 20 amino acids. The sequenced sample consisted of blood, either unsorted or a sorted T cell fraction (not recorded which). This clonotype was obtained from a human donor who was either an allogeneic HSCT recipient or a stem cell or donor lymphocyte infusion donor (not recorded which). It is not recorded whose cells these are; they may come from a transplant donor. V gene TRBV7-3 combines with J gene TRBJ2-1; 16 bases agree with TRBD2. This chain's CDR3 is CASSSGGTSGRARLYNEQFF. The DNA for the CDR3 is TGTGCCAGCAGCTCCGGGGGGACTAGCGGGAGGGCCAGGCTCTACAATGAGCAGTTCTTC.